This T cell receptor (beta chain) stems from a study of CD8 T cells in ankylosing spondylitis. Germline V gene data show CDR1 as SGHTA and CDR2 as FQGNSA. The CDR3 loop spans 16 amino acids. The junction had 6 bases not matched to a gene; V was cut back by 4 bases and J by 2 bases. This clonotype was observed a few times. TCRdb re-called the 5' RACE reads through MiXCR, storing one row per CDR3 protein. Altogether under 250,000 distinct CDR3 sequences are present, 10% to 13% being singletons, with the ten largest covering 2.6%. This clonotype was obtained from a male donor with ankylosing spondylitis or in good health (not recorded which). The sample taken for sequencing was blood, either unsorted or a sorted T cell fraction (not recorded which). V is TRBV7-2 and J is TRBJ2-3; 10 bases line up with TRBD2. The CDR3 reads CASSSTSGVFTDTQYF. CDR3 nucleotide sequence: TGTGCCAGCAGCTCTACTAGCGGGGTCTTCACAGATACGCAGTATTTT.